Listed here is a single TCR beta chain. Its antigen remains unidentified. The CDR3 length is 12 residues. Looked up from germline, CDR1 is KGHSH and CDR2 is LQKENI. Trimming shortened V by 3 bases and J by 6 bases, and 6 bases separated the two germline ends. The sample belongs to a study of identical twins. Study results and caveats: Out-of-frame beta sequences exhibited a weaker degree of excess twin sharing.

TCRdb redid the calling of the 5' RACE reads with MiXCR, one entry per CDR3 protein. The data show 450,000 or so distinct CDR3 sequences, with 13% to 15% seen just once and around 0.48% held by the top ten. The same sample was also studied in work on yellow fever vaccine responses in identical twins.

The chain links TRBV18 to TRBJ2-1; D is undetermined. The receptor comes from a woman between 18 and 29 years old in good health. Source material: CD4+ T cells sorted from blood. CDR3 residues: CASSPRLNEQFF. Here the CDR3 DNA reads TGTGCCAGCTCACCGAGGCTCAATGAGCAGTTCTTC. The full variable domain, completed using reference TRBV18 and TRBJ2-1, is NAGVMQNPRHLVRRRGQEARLRCSPMKGHSHVYWYRQLPEEGLKFMVYLQKENIIDESGMPKERFSAEFPKEGPSILRIQQVVRGDSAAYFCASSPRLNEQFFGPGTRLTVL.